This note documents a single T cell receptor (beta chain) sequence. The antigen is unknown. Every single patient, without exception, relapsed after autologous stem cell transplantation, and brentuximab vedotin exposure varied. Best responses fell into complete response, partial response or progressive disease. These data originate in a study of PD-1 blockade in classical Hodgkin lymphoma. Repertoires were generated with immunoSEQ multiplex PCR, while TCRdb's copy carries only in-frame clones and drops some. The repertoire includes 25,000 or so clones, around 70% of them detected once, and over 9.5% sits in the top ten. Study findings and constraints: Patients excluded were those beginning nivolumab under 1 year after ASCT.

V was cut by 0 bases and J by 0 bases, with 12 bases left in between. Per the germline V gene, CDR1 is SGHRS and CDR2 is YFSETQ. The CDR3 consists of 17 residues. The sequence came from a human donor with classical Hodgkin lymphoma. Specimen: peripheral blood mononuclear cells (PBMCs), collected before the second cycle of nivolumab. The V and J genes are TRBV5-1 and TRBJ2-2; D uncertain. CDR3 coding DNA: TGCGCCAGCAGCTTGGCCTTTGGACGGTCGAACACCGGGGAGCTGTTTTTT. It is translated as CASSLAFGRSNTGELFF. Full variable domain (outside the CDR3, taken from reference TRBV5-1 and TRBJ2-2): KAGVTQTPRYLIKTRGQQVTLSCSPISGHRSVSWYQQTPGQGLQFLFEYFSETQRNKGNFPGRFSGRQFSNSRSEMNVSTLELGDSALYLCASSLAFGRSNTGELFFGEGSRLTVL.